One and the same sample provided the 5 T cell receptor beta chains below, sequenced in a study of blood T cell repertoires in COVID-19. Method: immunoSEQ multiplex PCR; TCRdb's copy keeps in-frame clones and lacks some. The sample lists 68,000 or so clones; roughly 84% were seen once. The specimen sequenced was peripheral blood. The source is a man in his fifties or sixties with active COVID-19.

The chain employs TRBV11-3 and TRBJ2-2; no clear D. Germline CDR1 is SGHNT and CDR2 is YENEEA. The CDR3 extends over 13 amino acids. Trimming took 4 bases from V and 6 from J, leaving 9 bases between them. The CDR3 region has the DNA TGTGCCAGCAGCTCCGAGCCCCCCGGGGAGCTGTTTTTT. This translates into CASSSEPPGELFF.

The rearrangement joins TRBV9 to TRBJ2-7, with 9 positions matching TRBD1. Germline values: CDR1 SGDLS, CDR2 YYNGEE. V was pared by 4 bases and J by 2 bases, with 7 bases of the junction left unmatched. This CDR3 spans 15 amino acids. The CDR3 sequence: CASSPRDRATYEQYF. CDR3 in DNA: TGTGCCAGCAGCCCCCGGGACAGGGCGACCTACGAGCAGTACTTC.

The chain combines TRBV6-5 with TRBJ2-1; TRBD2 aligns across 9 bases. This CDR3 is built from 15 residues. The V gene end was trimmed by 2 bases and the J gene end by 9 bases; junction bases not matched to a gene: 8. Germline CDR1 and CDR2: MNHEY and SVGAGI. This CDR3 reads CASSYVRGGQSEQFF. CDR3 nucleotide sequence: TGTGCCAGCAGTTACGTGCGGGGGGGCCAAAGTGAGCAGTTCTTC.

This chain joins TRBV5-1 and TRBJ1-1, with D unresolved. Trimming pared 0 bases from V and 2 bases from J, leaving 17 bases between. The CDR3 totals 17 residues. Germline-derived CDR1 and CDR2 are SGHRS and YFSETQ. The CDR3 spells CASSLESVAGSNTEAFF. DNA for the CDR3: TGCGCCAGCAGCTTGGAGAGTGTGGCAGGTTCCAACACTGAAGCTTTCTTT. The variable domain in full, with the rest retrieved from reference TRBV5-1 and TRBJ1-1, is KAGVTQTPRYLIKTRGQQVTLSCSPISGHRSVSWYQQTPGQGLQFLFEYFSETQRNKGNFPGRFSGRQFSNSRSEMNVSTLELGDSALYLCASSLESVAGSNTEAFFGQGTRLTVV.

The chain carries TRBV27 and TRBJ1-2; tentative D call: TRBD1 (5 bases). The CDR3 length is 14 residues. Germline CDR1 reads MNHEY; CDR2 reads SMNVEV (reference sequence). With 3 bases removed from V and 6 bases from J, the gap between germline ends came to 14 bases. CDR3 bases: TGTGCCAGCAGTTTCTCCCTCCGGGGGGATGGCTACACCTTC. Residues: CASSFSLRGDGYTF.